These 8 T cell receptor beta chains originate from one sample sequenced in a study of blood T cell repertoires in COVID-19. Method: immunoSEQ multiplex PCR; TCRdb's copy keeps in-frame clones and lacks some. The sample carries some 180,000 clones, around 90% recorded once. The specimen sequenced was peripheral blood. The receptor set was obtained from a man in his forties or fifties with acute or convalescent COVID-19.

The chain uses TRBV7-8 and TRBJ1-2; tentatively, D is TRBD1 (6 bases). This CDR3 region has 15 residues. CDR1 and CDR2 (germline): SGHVS, FQNEAQ. V lost 5 bases to trimming and J lost 6 bases, with 19 bases between them. CDR3: CASSLEWGLRDGYTF. The CDR3 DNA is TGTGCCAGCAGCCTGGAGTGGGGGCTCAGGGATGGCTACACCTTC.

The V and J genes are TRBV7-2 and TRBJ2-3; no reliable D call. The CDR3 sequence is 12 residues long. The germline V and J ends were trimmed by 5 bases and 7 bases, with 10 bases remaining between them. CDR1 and CDR2 (germline): SGHTA, FQGNSA. The CDR3 region has the DNA TGTGCCAGCAGCCTACCCCCAAATACGCAGTATTTT. Protein product: CASSLPPNTQYF.

The genes are TRBV6-1 and TRBJ2-3; D is unresolved. The germline CDR1 and CDR2 sequences are MNHNS and SASEGT. This CDR3 is built from 15 residues. V gave up 3 bases and J gave up 0 bases, with 10 bases separating them. The CDR3: CASSEAYSSTDTQYF. The CDR3 nucleotides are TGTGCCAGCAGTGAGGCTTATTCTAGCACAGATACGCAGTATTTT.

This clone was observed once. The chain joins TRBV30 to TRBJ1-5; TRBD1 matches 8 bases. Germline values: CDR1 GTSNPN, CDR2 SVGIG (reference sequence). The CDR3 extends over 14 amino acids. Trimming at V came to 2 bases and at J to 7 bases, leaving 7 bases not matched to a gene. This chain's CDR3 is CAWSIDRGSQPQHF. The CDR3 DNA reads TGTGCCTGGAGTATAGACAGGGGCAGCCAGCCCCAGCATTTT.

The V gene is TRBV14, the J gene TRBJ1-1, with a weak D call TRBD1 (5 bases). The ends were cut back, 0 bases at V and 3 bases at J, with 11 bases in the middle. This CDR3 is 15 amino acids long. Per germline, CDR1 SGHDN and CDR2 FVKESK. In DNA, the CDR3 is TGTGCCAGCAGCCAAGACGGGGGATGGGACACTGAAGCTTTCTTT. This encodes CASSQDGGWDTEAFF.

V gene TRBV6-5 combines with J gene TRBJ2-5; D is perhaps TRBD2 (5 bases). The CDR3 is 15 residues long. Deletions cut 1 base from V and 5 bases from J, with 14 bases between. Germline CDR1 MNHEY, CDR2 SVGAGI. The CDR3 reads CASSYWETGRETQYF. For the CDR3, the DNA is TGTGCCAGCAGTTACTGGGAAACGGGAAGGGAGACCCAGTACTTC.

V gene TRBV5-6 combines with J gene TRBJ2-5; the match to TRBD1 covers 7 bases. This CDR3 comprises 15 residues. Unmatched junction bases numbered 10, after V lost 4 bases and J lost 4 bases. Germline CDR1 reads SGHDT; CDR2 reads YYEEEE. The CDR3, as DNA: TGTGCCAGCAGCCCAAACAGGGGAATGGGAGAGACCCAGTACTTC. This gives the protein CASSPNRGMGETQYF.

The chain employs TRBV5-1 and TRBJ1-1; D uncertain. The CDR3 has 13 amino acids. The V end lost 9 bases, the J end lost 0 bases, and 12 bases lay between the germline ends. Germline V lookup: CDR1 SGHRS, CDR2 YFSETQ. The CDR3 protein is CATEGGVNTEAFF. The CDR3 DNA reads as TGCGCCACCGAGGGAGGAGTGAACACTGAAGCTTTCTTT.